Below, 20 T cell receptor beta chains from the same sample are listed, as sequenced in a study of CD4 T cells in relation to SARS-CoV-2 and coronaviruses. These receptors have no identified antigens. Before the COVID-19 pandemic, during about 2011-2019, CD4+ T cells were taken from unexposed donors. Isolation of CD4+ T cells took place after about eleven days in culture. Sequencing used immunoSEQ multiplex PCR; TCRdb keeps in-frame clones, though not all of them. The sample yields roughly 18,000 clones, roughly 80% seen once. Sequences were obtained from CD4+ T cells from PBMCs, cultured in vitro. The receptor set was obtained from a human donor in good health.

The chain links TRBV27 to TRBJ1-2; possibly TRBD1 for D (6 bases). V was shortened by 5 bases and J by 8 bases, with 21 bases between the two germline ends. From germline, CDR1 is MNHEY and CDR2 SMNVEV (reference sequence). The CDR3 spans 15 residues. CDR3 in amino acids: CASSPQYGGQYGYTF. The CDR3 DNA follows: TGTGCCAGCAGTCCACAATATGGCGGACAGTACGGCTACACCTTC.

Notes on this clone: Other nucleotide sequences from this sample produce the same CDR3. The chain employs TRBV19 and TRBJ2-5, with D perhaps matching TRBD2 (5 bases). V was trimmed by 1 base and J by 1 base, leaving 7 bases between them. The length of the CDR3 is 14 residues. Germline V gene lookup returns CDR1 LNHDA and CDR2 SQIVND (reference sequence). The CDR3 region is CASSIGGSQETQYF. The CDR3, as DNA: TGTGCCAGTAGTATAGGTGGGAGCCAAGAGACCCAGTACTTC.

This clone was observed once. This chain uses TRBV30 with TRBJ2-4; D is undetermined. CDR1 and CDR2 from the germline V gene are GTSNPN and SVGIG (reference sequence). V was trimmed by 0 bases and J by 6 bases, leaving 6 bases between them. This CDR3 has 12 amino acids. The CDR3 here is CAWSVDLNIQYF. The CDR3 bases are TGTGCCTGGAGTGTAGACCTAAACATTCAGTACTTC.

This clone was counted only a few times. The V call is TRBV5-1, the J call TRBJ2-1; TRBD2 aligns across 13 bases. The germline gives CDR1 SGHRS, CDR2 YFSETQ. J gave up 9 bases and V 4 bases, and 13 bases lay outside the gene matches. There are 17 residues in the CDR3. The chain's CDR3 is CASSVTGLAGTFGEQFF. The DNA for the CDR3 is TGCGCCAGCAGCGTTACGGGACTAGCGGGGACCTTCGGTGAGCAGTTCTTC.

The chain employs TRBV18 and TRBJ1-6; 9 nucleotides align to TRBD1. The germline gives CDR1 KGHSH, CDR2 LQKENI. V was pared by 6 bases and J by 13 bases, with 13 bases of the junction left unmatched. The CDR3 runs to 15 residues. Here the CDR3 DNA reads TGTGCCAGCTCCGATACAGGGGGCGCAGGTACTCCCCTCCACTTT. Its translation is CASSDTGGAGTPLHF.

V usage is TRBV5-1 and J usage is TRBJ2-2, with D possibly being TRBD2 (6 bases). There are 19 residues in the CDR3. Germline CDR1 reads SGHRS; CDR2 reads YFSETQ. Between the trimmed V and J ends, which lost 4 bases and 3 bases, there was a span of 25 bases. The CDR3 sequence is CASSPSPGSGLGYTGELFF. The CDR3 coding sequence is TGCGCCAGCAGCCCGAGCCCCGGTAGCGGACTTGGTTACACCGGGGAGCTGTTTTTT.

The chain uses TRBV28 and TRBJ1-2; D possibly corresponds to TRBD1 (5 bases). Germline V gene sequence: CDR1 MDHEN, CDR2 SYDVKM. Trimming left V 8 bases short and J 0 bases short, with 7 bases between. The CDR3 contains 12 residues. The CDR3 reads CASAQANYGYTF. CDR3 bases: TGTGCCAGCGCACAGGCTAACTATGGCTACACCTTC.

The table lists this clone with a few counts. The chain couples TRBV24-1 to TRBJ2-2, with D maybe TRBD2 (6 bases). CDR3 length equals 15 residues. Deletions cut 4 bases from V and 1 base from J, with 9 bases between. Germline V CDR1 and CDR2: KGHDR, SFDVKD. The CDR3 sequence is CATSDPGLNTGELFF. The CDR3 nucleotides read TGTGCCACCAGTGACCCGGGACTGAACACCGGGGAGCTGTTTTTT.

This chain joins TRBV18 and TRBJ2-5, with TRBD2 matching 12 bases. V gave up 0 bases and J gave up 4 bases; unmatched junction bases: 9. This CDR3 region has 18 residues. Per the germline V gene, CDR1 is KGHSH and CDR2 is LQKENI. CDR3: CASSPPTSGSARRETQYF. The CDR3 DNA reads TGTGCCAGCTCACCACCGACTAGCGGGAGTGCGAGAAGAGAGACCCAGTACTTC.

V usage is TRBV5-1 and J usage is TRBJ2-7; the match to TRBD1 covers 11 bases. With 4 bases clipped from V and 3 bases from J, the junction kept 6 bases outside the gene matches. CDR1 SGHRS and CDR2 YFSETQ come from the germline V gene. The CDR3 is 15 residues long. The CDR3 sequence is CASSPSDRGHYEQYF. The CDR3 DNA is TGCGCCAGCAGCCCTTCGGACAGGGGGCACTACGAGCAGTACTTC.

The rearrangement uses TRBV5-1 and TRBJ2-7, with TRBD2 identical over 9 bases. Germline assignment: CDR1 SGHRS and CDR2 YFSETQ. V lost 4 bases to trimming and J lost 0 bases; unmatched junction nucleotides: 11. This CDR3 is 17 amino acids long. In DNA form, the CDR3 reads TGCGCCAGCAGCCTTACCATAGCGGGAGCGAGCTCCTACGAGCAGTACTTC. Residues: CASSLTIAGASSYEQYF. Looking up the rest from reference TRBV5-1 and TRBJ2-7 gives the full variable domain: KAGVTQTPRYLIKTRGQQVTLSCSPISGHRSVSWYQQTPGQGLQFLFEYFSETQRNKGNFPGRFSGRQFSNSRSEMNVSTLELGDSALYLCASSLTIAGASSYEQYFGPGTRLTVT.

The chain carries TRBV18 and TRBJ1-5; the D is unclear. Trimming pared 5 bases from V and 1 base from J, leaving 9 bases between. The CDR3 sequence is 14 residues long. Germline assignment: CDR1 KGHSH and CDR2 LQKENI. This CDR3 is CASSGAASNQPQHF. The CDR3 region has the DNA TGTGCCAGCTCAGGCGCGGCGAGCAATCAGCCCCAGCATTTT.

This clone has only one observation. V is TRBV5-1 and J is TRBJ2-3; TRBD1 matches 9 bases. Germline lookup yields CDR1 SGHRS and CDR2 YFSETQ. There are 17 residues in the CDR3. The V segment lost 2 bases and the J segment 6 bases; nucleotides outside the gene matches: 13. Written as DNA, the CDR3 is TGCGCCAGCAGCTTAGCCCTCAGGACAGGGGTCGGCGATACGCAGTATTTT. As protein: CASSLALRTGVGDTQYF. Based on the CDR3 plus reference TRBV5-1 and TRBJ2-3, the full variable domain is KAGVTQTPRYLIKTRGQQVTLSCSPISGHRSVSWYQQTPGQGLQFLFEYFSETQRNKGNFPGRFSGRQFSNSRSEMNVSTLELGDSALYLCASSLALRTGVGDTQYFGPGTRLTVL.

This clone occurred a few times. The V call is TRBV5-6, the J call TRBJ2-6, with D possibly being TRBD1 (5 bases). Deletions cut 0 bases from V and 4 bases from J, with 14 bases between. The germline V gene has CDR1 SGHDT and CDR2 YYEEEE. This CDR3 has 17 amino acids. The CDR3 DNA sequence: TGTGCCAGCAGCTTGGCCCGGACACTCCGCGGGGCCAACGTCCTGACTTTC. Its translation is CASSLARTLRGANVLTF.

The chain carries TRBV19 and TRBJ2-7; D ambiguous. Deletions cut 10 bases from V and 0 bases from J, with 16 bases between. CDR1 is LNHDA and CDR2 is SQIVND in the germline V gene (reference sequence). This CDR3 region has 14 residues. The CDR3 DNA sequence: TGTGCCACCGCCCTCGGGCAGAGCTCCTACGAGCAGTACTTC. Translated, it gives CATALGQSSYEQYF.

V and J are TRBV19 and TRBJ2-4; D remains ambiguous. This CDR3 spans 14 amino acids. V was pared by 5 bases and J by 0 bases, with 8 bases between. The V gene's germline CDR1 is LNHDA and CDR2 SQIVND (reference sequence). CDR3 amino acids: CASSPTLAKNIQYF. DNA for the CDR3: TGTGCCAGTAGTCCGACCCTAGCCAAAAACATTCAGTACTTC.

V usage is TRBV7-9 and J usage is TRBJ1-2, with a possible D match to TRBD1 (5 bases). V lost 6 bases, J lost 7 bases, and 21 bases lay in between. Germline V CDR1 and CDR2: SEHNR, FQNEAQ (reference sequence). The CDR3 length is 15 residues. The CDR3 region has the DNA TGTGCCAGCAGGCTGGTGCAGGGAAGTTTCGGTGGCTACACCTTC. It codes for CASRLVQGSFGGYTF.

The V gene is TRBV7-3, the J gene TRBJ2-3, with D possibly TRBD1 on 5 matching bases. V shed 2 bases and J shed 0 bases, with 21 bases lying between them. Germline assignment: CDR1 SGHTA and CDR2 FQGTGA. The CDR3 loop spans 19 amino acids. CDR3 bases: TGTGCCAGCAGCTTACGCGTGGGGCCAGGAGCTACTAGCACAGATACGCAGTATTTT. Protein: CASSLRVGPGATSTDTQYF.

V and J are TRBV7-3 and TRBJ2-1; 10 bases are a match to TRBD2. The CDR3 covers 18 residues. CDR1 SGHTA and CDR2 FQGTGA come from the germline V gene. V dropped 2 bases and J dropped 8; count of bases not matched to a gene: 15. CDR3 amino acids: CASSLYPVTSGPSDEQFF. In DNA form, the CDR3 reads TGTGCCAGCAGCTTATACCCCGTGACTAGCGGGCCCTCTGATGAGCAGTTCTTC.

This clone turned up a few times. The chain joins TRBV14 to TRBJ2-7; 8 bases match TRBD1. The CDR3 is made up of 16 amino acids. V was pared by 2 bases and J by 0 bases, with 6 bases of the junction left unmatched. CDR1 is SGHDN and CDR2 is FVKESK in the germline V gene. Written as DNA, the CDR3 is TGTGCCAGCAGCCAAACTCGGACAGGGTACTCCTACGAGCAGTACTTC. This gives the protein CASSQTRTGYSYEQYF.